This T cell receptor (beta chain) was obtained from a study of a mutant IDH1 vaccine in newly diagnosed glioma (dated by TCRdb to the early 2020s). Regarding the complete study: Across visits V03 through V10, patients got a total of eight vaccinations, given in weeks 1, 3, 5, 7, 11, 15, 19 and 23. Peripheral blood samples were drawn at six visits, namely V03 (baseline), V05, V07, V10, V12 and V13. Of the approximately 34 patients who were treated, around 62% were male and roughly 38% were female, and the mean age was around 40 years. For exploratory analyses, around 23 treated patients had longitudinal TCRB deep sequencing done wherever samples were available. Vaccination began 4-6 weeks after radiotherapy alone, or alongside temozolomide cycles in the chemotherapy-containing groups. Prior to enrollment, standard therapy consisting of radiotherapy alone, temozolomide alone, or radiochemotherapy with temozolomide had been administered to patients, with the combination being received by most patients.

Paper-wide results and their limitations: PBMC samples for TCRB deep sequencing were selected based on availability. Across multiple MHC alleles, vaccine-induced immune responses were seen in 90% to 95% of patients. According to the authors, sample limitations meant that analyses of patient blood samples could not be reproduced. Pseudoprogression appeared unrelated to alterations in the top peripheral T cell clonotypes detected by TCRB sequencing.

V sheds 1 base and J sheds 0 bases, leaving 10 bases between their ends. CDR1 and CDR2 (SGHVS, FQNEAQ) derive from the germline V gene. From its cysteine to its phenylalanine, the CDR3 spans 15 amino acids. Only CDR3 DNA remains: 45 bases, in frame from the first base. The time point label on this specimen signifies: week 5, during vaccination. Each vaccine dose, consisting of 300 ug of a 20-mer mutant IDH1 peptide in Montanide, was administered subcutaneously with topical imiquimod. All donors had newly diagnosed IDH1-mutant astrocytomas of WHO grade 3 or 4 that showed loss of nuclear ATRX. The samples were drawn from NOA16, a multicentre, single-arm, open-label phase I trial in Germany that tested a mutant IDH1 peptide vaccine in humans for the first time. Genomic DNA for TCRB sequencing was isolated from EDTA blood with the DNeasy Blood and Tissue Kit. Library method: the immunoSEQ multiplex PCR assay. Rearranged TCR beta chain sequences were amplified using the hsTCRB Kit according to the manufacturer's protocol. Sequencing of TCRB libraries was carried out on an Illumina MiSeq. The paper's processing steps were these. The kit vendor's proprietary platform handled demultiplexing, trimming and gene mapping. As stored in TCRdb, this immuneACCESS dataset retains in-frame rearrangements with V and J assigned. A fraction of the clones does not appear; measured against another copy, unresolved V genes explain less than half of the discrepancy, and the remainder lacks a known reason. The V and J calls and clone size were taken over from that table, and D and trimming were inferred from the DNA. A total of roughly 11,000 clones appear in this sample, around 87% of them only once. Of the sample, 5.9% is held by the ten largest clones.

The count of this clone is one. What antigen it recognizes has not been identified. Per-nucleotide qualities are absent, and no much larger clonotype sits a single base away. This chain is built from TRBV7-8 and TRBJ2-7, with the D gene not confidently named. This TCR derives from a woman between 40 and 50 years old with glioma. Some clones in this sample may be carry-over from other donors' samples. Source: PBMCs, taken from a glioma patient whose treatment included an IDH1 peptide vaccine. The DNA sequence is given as TGTGCCAGCAGCTTAGATCCGCGGAGCTCCTACGAGCAGTACTTC. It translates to CASSLDPRSSYEQYF.